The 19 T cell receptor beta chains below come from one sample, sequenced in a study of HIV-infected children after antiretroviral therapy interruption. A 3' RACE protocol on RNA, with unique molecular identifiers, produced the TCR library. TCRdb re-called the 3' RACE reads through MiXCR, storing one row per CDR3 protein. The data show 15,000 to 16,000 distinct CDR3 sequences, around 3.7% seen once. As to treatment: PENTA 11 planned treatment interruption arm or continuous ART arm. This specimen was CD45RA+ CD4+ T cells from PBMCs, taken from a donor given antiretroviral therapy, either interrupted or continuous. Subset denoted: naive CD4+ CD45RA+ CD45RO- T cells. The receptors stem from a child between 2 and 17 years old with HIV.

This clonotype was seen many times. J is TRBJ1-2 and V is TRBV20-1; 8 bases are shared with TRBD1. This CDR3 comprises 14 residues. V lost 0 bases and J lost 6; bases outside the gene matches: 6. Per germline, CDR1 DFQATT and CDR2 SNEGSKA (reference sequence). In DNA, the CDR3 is TGCAGTGCTAGAGATCTGGACAGGGAGGATGGCTACACCTTC. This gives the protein CSARDLDREDGYTF.

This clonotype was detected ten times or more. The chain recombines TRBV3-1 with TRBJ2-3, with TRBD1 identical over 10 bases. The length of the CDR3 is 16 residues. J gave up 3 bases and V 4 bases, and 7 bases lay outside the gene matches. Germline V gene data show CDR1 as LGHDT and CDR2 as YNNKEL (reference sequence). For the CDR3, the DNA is TGTGCCAGCAGCCTCCACCGACAGGGGGCAACAGATACGCAGTATTTT. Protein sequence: CASSLHRQGATDTQYF.

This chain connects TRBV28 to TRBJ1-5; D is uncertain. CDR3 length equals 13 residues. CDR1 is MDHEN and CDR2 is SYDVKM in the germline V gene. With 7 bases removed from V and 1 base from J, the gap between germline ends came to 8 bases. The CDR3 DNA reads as TGTGCCAGCACCACCCAGAGCAATCAGCCCCAGCATTTT. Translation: CASTTQSNQPQHF. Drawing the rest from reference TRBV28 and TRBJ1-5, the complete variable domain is DVKVTQSSRYLVKRTGEKVFLECVQDMDHENMFWYRQDPGLGLRLIYFSYDVKMKEKGDIPEGYSVSREKKERFSLILESASTNQTSMYLCASTTQSNQPQHFGDGTRLSIL.

As DNA, the CDR3 is TGTGCCAGCAGCCAGCCTAGCGGGGGGGCCGTAGACGAGCAGTACTTC. The encoded protein is CASSQPSGGAVDEQYF. This chain uses TRBV3-1 with TRBJ2-7; TRBD2 matches 12 bases. After removal of 3 bases from V and 5 bases from J, the junction contained 8 bases not matched to a gene. CDR3 length: 16 residues. Germline assignment: CDR1 LGHDT and CDR2 YNNKEL (reference sequence).

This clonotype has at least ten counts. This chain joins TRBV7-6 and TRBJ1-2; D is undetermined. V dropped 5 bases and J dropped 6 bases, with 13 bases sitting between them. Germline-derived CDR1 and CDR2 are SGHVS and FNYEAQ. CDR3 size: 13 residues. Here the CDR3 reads CASSPLLANGYTF. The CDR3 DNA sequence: TGTGCCAGCAGCCCCCTTCTAGCGAATGGCTACACCTTC.

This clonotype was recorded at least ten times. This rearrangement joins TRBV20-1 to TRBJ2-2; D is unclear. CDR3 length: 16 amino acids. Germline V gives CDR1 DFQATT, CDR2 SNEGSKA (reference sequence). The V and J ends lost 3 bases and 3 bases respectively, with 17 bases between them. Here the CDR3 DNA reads TGCAGTGCTAGGAATCCGATTCAACCTGACACCGGGGAGCTGTTTTTT. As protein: CSARNPIQPDTGELFF.

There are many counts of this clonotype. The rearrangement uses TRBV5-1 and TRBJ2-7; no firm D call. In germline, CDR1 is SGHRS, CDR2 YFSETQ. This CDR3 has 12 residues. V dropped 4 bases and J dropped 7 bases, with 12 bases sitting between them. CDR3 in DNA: TGCGCCAGCAGCCCGACGATAGGGGAGCAGTACTTC. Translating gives CASSPTIGEQYF.

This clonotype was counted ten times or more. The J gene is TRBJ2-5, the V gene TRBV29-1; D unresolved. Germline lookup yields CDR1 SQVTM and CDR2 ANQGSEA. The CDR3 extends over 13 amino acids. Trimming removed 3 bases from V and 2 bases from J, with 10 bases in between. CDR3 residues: CSVEWNTQETQYF. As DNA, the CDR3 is TGCAGCGTTGAGTGGAACACGCAAGAGACCCAGTACTTC.

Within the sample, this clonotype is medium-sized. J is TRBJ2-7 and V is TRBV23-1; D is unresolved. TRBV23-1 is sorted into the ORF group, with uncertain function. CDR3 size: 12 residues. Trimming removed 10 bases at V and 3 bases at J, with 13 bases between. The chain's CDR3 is CATVAESYEQYF. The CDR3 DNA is TGCGCCACCGTAGCAGAAAGCTACGAGCAGTACTTC.

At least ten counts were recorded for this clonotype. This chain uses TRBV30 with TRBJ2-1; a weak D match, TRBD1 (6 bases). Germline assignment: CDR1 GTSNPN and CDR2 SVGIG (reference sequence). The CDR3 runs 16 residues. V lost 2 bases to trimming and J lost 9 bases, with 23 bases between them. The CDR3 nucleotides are TGTGCCTGGAGTCTAGCACTGGGGGCGAACTATGCTGAGCAGTTCTTC. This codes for CAWSLALGANYAEQFF.

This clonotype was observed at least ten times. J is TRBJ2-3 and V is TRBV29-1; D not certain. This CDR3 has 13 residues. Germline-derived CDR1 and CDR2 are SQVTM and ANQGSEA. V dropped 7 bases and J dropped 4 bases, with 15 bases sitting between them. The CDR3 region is CSARPRVADTQYF. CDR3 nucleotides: TGCAGCGCTAGACCGAGAGTGGCAGATACGCAGTATTTT.

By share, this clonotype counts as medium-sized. The CDR3 sequence: CSARDRRGVGAQHF. CDR3 coding DNA: TGCAGTGCTAGAGATCGGAGGGGCGTCGGGGCCCAGCATTTT. The chain employs TRBV20-1 and TRBJ1-5; D might be TRBD1 (5 bases). From germline, CDR1 is DFQATT and CDR2 SNEGSKA (reference sequence). The CDR3 sequence is 14 residues long. V lost 0 bases and J 11 bases, leaving 17 bases between the germline ends.

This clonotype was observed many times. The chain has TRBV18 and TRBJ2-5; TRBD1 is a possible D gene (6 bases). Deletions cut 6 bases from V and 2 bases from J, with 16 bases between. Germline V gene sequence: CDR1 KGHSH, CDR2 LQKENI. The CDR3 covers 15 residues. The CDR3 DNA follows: TGTGCCAGCTCCCTCTCCTTTACAGGGCAAGAGACCCAGTACTTC. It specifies CASSLSFTGQETQYF.

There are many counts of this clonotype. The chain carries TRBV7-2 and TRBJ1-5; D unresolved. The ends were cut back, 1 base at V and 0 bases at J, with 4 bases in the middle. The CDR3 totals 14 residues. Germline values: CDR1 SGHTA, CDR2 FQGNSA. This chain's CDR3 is CASSLGLSNQPQHF. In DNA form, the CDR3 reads TGTGCCAGCAGCTTAGGCCTTAGCAATCAGCCCCAGCATTTT.

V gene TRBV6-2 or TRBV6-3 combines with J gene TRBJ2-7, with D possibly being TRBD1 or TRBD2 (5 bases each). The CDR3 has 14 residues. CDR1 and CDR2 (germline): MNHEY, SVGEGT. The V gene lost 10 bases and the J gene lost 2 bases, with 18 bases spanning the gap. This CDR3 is CANRNGTATYEQYF. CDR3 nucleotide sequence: TGTGCCAACAGGAACGGGACGGCCACCTACGAGCAGTACTTC.

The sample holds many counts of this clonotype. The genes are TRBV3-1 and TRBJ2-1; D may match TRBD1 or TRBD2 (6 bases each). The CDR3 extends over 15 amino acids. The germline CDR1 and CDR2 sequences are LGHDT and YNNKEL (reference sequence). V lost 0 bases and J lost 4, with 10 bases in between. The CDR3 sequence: CASSQDRGQYNEQFF. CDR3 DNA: TGTGCCAGCAGCCAAGATCGGGGGCAATACAATGAGCAGTTCTTC.

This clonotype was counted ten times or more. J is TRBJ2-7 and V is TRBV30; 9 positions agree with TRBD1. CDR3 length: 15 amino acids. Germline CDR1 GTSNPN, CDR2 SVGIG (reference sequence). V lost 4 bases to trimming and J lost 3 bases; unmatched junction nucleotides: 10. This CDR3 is CAWTSGQGILYEQYF. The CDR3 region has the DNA TGTGCCTGGACCAGTGGACAGGGGATTCTCTACGAGCAGTACTTC.

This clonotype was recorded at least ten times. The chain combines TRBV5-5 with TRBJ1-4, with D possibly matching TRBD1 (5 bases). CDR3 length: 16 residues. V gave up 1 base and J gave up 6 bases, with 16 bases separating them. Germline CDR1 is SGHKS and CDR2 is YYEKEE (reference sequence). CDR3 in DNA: TGTGCCAGCAGCTTGTCGTTGGGCCAAGGGGATGAAAAACTGTTTTTT. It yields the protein CASSLSLGQGDEKLFF. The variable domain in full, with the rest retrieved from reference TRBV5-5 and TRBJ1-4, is DAGVTQSPTHLIKTRGQQVTLRCSPISGHKSVSWYQQVLGQGPQFIFQYYEKEERGRGNFPDRFSARQFPNYSSELNVNALLLGDSALYLCASSLSLGQGDEKLFFGSGTQLSVL.

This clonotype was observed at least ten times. CDR3 sequence: CASSRTSASSYNEQFF. CDR3 DNA: TGTGCCAGCAGCCGGACTAGCGCAAGCTCCTACAATGAGCAGTTCTTC. The chain is built from TRBV14 and TRBJ2-1; 9 bases are a match to TRBD2. Germline V gene sequence: CDR1 SGHDN, CDR2 FVKESK. Germline trimming cut 4 bases from V and 0 bases from J; bases unmatched to any gene: 4. The CDR3 is made up of 16 amino acids.